A selection of T cell receptor beta chains follows, all from one sample in a study of CD8+ T cells in alopecia areata. Some clones are missing from TCRdb's copy, which holds only in-frame ones; the method was immunoSEQ multiplex PCR. The sample records fewer than 200,000 clones, about 61% being singletons. The sample consisted of CD4+ T cells sorted from blood, taken at approximately week 56, from a patient treated with tofacitinib. These receptors were collected from a human donor with alopecia areata. Both conserved end residues are part of each CDR3. A D gene is named only where the DNA matches it firmly. Only some rows state a clone size, as once, few, many or a class for expanded clones.

j_gene,abundance,d_gene,v_gene,CDR3nt,CDR3aa
TRBJ1-1,NA,NA,TRBV5-6,TGTGCCAGCAGCTTGTTAATGAACACTGAAGCTTTCTTT,CASSLLMNTEAFF
TRBJ2-3,NA,TRBD1,TRBV18,TGTGCCAGCTCACCCACAGGGGGCATCACAGATACGCAGTATTTT,CASSPTGGITDTQYF
TRBJ1-2,NA,TRBD1,TRBV5-1,TGCGCCAGCAGCGCGGGACAGATCTATGGCTACACCTTC,CASSAGQIYGYTF
TRBJ2-4,once,NA,TRBV19,TGTGCCAGTAGTCCGACCACCCCCGCGCCGGTTCAGTACTTC,CASSPTTPAPVQYF
TRBJ1-5,once,NA,TRBV25-1,TGTGCCAGCAGTGAATGGAGGGAAGATCAGCCCCAGCATTTT,CASSEWREDQPQHF
TRBJ2-7,NA,TRBD1,TRBV30,TGTGCCTTCAGAGTGCGGGAAGGACAGGGGACCTACGAGCAGTACTTC,CAFRVREGQGTYEQYF
TRBJ2-5,NA,NA,TRBV6-5,TGTGCCAGCAGTTCTTATTCGGGCCCACAGCGCGAGACCCAGTACTTC,CASSSYSGPQRETQYF
TRBJ2-2,few,NA,TRBV2,TGTGCCAGCAGATTAGGAGGGGACACCGGGGAGCTGTTTTTT,CASRLGGDTGELFF
TRBJ1-2,few,TRBD1,TRBV30,TGTGCCTGGAGTCCACAGGGGAACTATGGCTACACCTTC,CAWSPQGNYGYTF
TRBJ2-2,NA,NA,TRBV5-1,TGCGCCAGCAGCTTGGCTAACACGAACACCGGGGAGCTGTTTTTT,CASSLANTNTGELFF
TRBJ2-2,NA,TRBD2,TRBV30,TGTGCCTGGAGTGCTGGGACTAGCGGGGGTGCGAACACCGGGGAGCTGTTTTTT,CAWSAGTSGGANTGELFF
TRBJ2-1,few,NA,TRBV20-1,TGCAGTGCTAGCGGGACTAATGAGCAGTTCTTC,CSASGTNEQFF
TRBJ1-2,NA,NA,TRBV18,TGTGCCAGCTCACCGGTTGAGGGCGCCGGTGTTGGCTACACCTTC,CASSPVEGAGVGYTF
TRBJ1-5,NA,NA,TRBV15,TGTGCCACCAGCAAAGGGGATCAGCCCCAGCATTTT,CATSKGDQPQHF
TRBJ2-7,NA,TRBD2,TRBV10-3,TGTGCCATCAGACGGGGGGGCGAGTACGAGCAGTACTTC,CAIRRGGEYEQYF
TRBJ2-2,few,NA,TRBV7-7,TGTGCCAGCAGCCCTCGAAGTGGGGGCACGAACACCGGGGAGCTGTTTTTT,CASSPRSGGTNTGELFF
TRBJ1-1,few,TRBD1,TRBV6-5,TGTGCCAGCAGCCGGTCAGGGGGGAACACTGAAGCTTTCTTT,CASSRSGGNTEAFF
TRBJ2-5,NA,TRBD1,TRBV7-9,TGTGCCAGCAGCAGACCCAGGGGGTTCGCAGAGACCCAGTACTTC,CASSRPRGFAETQYF
TRBJ2-3,few,TRBD2,TRBV30,TGTGCCTGGAGCAGGACTAGCGGGGGGGGTACAGATACGCAGTATTTT,CAWSRTSGGGTDTQYF
TRBJ2-7,few,NA,TRBV7-9,TGTGCCAGCAGCTTTACTAGCTCCTACGAGCAGTACTTC,CASSFTSSYEQYF
TRBJ1-2,NA,TRBD1,TRBV6-6,TGTGCCAGCAGTTATACAGGGGCCTATGGCTACACCTTC,CASSYTGAYGYTF
TRBJ2-3,NA,NA,TRBV9,TGTGCCAGCAGCTCGCGGGGAGATACGCAGTATTTT,CASSSRGDTQYF
TRBJ2-6,NA,TRBD1,TRBV30,TGTGCCTGGCTTTCCCGACAGGGGGATTTCTCTGGGGCCAACGTCCTGACTTTC,CAWLSRQGDFSGANVLTF
TRBJ2-2,NA,NA,TRBV5-1,TGCGCCAGCAGATGGGAGATTACCGGGGAGCTGTTTTTT,CASRWEITGELFF
TRBJ2-3,NA,TRBD1,TRBV6-5,TGTGCCAGCAGTTACACGGGACAGCGCACAGATACGCAGTATTTT,CASSYTGQRTDTQYF
TRBJ1-2,NA,NA,TRBV7-2,TGTGCCAGCAGCTTAATCCCACAAGCTAACTATGGCTACACCTTC,CASSLIPQANYGYTF
TRBJ2-3,NA,NA,TRBV7-9,TGTGCCAGCAGCCTAGTCCAGACAGATACGCAGTATTTT,CASSLVQTDTQYF
TRBJ1-5,few,NA,TRBV15,TGTGCCACCAGCAGAGATACTGGTATAGATCAGCCCCAGCATTTT,CATSRDTGIDQPQHF
TRBJ2-5,NA,NA,TRBV30,TGTGCCTGGAGGGTTTGGCCTCAAGAGACCCAGTACTTC,CAWRVWPQETQYF
TRBJ2-3,NA,NA,TRBV2,TGTGCCAGCCTCACCAGGGTGGATACGCAGTATTTT,CASLTRVDTQYF
TRBJ2-7,few,NA,TRBV7-2,TGTGCCAGCAGCCGACACTACGGAGGGTACGAGCAGTACTTC,CASSRHYGGYEQYF
TRBJ1-2,NA,NA,TRBV5-1,TGCGCCAGCAGCTCAGGACTCGATGGCTACACCTTC,CASSSGLDGYTF
TRBJ2-2,NA,NA,TRBV6-5,TGTGCCAGCAGTTACGGGGGGAACACCGGGGAGCTGTTTTTT,CASSYGGNTGELFF
TRBJ1-2,NA,TRBD1,TRBV9,TGTGCCAGCAGCGTATTCCCCAGGGGGCCGTATGGCTACACCTTC,CASSVFPRGPYGYTF
TRBJ2-3,few,NA,TRBV9,TGTGCCAGCAGCGTAGACCCCTGGGGCGGAAGCACAGATACGCAGTATTTT,CASSVDPWGGSTDTQYF
TRBJ2-2,few,NA,TRBV6-1,TGTGCCAGCAGCTCGGAATCGAACACCGGGGAGCTGTTTTTT,CASSSESNTGELFF
TRBJ1-1,NA,NA,TRBV21-1,TGTGCCAACCTCAGGGGATTGAACACTGAAGCTTTCTTT,CANLRGLNTEAFF
TRBJ2-5,NA,NA,TRBV27,TGTGCCAGCAGTCCCCTCCAAGAGACCCAGTACTTC,CASSPLQETQYF
TRBJ2-1,few,NA,TRBV5-1,TGCGCCAGCAGCGCACGTGGGAATGAGCAGTTCTTC,CASSARGNEQFF
TRBJ2-4,NA,NA,TRBV29-1,TGCAGCGTTGAAACAGGGAGAAACATTCAGTACTTC,CSVETGRNIQYF
TRBJ2-1,NA,NA,TRBV7-2,TGTGCCAGCAGCTTAGATGGTTCGTGGGGGGCCCCAAATGAGCAGTTCTTC,CASSLDGSWGAPNEQFF
TRBJ2-7,NA,NA,TRBV6-6,TGTGCCAGCAGTCCCAGGCGCGAGCAGTACTTC,CASSPRREQYF
TRBJ2-2,few,TRBD1,TRBV30,TGTGCCTGGAAGCATCGAGGGGGCGGCGGGGAGCTGTTTTTT,CAWKHRGGGGELFF
TRBJ2-3,NA,TRBD2,TRBV6-5,TGTGCCAGCAGTTCTAGCGGGGGTATTACAGATACGCAGTATTTT,CASSSSGGITDTQYF
TRBJ2-5,NA,NA,TRBV5-1,TGCGCCAGCAGCAGTACAGGCCAAGAGACCCAGTACTTC,CASSSTGQETQYF
TRBJ2-3,NA,NA,TRBV15,TGTGCCACCAGCAGTAACAGGGATTTGACAGATACGCAGTATTTT,CATSSNRDLTDTQYF
TRBJ2-2,NA,NA,TRBV11-2,TGTGCCAGCAGCCAAAGGACAGTGAACACCGGGGAGCTGTTTTTT,CASSQRTVNTGELFF
TRBJ1-1,NA,NA,TRBV13,TGTGCCAGCAAGGGGAACACTGAAGCTTTCTTT,CASKGNTEAFF
TRBJ2-7,once,NA,TRBV4-2,TGTGCCAGCAGCTCCCGGTTGCTTGGGGGGACCTACGAGCAGTACTTC,CASSSRLLGGTYEQYF
TRBJ2-3,NA,NA,TRBV25-1,TGTGCCAGCACTCCCAGGGGCCAACCGGATACGCAGTATTTT,CASTPRGQPDTQYF
TRBJ2-2,few,TRBD1,TRBV7-9,TGTGCCAGCAGCTTAGTGGCGGAACACTACAGGGGCACCGGGGAGCTGTTTTTT,CASSLVAEHYRGTGELFF
TRBJ1-4,NA,NA,TRBV15,TGTGCCACCAGCAGAGATAAGGGAACTAATGAAAAATTGTTTTTT,CATSRDKGTNEKLFF
TRBJ1-2,few,TRBD1,TRBV4-2,TGTGCCAGCAGCCAGGAACAGGGGAGGTATGGCTACACCTTC,CASSQEQGRYGYTF
TRBJ2-2,NA,NA,TRBV29-1,TGCAGCGCGTTACAGGGAAACACCGGGGAGCTGTTTTTT,CSALQGNTGELFF
TRBJ2-5,NA,NA,TRBV11-2,TGTGCCAGCAGAGCTTACGTGGGACGACAGACCCAGTACTTC,CASRAYVGRQTQYF
TRBJ2-3,NA,TRBD1,TRBV5-1,TGCGCCAGCAGCTTGGCTCCGGGACAGGGGTTGGGTACGCAGTATTTT,CASSLAPGQGLGTQYF
TRBJ2-7,NA,TRBD1,TRBV7-9,TGTGCCAGCACCTCCGGGACAGGGGTCTTGTACGAGCAGTACTTC,CASTSGTGVLYEQYF
TRBJ2-3,NA,TRBD1,TRBV11-1,TGTGCCAGCAGCTTAGCACCGGGACAGGGCACAGATACGCAGTATTTT,CASSLAPGQGTDTQYF
TRBJ2-1,few,NA,TRBV4-1,TGTGCCAGCAGCCAAGGTGGCAACAACGCGAATGAGCAGTTCTTC,CASSQGGNNANEQFF